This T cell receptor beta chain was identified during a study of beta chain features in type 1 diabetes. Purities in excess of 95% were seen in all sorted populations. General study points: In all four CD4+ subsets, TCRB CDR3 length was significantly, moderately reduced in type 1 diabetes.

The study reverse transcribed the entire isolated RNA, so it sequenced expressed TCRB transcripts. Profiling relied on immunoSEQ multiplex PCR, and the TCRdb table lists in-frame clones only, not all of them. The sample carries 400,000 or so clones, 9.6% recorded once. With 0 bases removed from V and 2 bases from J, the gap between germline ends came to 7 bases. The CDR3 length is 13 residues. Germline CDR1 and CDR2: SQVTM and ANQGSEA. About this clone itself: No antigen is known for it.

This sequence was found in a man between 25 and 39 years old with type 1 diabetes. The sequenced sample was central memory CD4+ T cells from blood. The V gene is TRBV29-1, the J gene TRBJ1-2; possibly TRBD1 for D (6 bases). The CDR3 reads CSVEETGNYGYTF. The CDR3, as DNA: TGCAGCGTTGAAGAAACAGGGAACTATGGCTACACCTTC.